This T cell receptor beta chain was recovered during a study of T cell repertoires in cytomegalovirus infection. Across the whole study: TCR beta signatures that were public indicated CMV infection and matching HLA type.

The CDR3 has 16 residues. V gave up 5 bases and J gave up 2 bases, with 17 bases separating them. CDR1 and CDR2 (germline): MNHEY, SVGAGI. One entry per CDR3 protein results from TCRdb running MiXCR on the reads. The repertoire has about 190,000 distinct CDR3 sequences, approximately 28% of them found once; the top ten carry 31%. Regarding the study as a whole: There were HLA-C-restricted CMV-specific TCR beta clonotypes dominating the ex vivo response.

About this clonotype: Antigen unknown.

This chain links TRBV6-5 with TRBJ2-3; TRBD2 is a possible D gene (6 bases). The TCR originated in a human donor in good health (CMV status not recorded). Some clones in this sample may be carry-over from other donors' samples. Sequenced material: PBMCs. The DNA for the CDR3 is TGTGCCAGCAGTCGGTCAGGAGGGGTTATCACAGATACGCAGTATTTT. Encoded protein: CASSRSGGVITDTQYF.